These 15 T cell receptor beta chains share one sample of origin, sequenced in a study of CD8+ T cells in alopecia areata. Sequencing templates came from extracted RNA that was reverse transcribed into cDNA. TCRdb keeps only in-frame clones here, not all; method: immunoSEQ multiplex PCR. The sample contains roughly 170,000 clones, roughly 64% of which appear only once. The treatment: oral pan-JAK inhibitor, 5-10 mg twice daily. Sequenced material: CD8+ T cells sorted from blood, taken at week 24, from a patient treated with tofacitinib. These TCRs come from a human donor with alopecia areata.

The chain is built from TRBV7-2 and TRBJ2-3; D gene unclear. Germline CDR1 and CDR2: SGHTA and FQGNSA. There are 16 residues in the CDR3. Deletions cut 1 base from V and 4 bases from J, with 15 bases between. The DNA of the CDR3 is TGTGCCAGCAGCTTAGAGTTGCCAGGCACCTCAGATACGCAGTATTTT. Translating gives CASSLELPGTSDTQYF.

The sample holds a few counts of this clone. The CDR3 DNA reads TGTGCCAGCAGTTACGGGACAGGGCTTCGAGGCTACACCTTC. Translated: CASSYGTGLRGYTF. This chain joins TRBV6-5 and TRBJ1-2; 9 positions agree with TRBD1. The CDR3 is 14 residues long. Germline trimming cut 2 bases from V and 8 bases from J; bases unmatched to any gene: 6. The germline CDR1 and CDR2 sequences are MNHEY and SVGAGI.

The V gene is TRBV7-9, the J gene TRBJ2-7, with a possible D match to TRBD1 (5 bases). CDR1 is SEHNR and CDR2 is FQNEAQ in the germline V gene (reference sequence). The CDR3 runs 12 residues. V lost 5 bases, J lost 5 bases, and 10 bases lay in between. CDR3 region: CASSIDSHEQYF. The CDR3 region has the DNA TGTGCCAGCAGCATAGACAGCCACGAGCAGTACTTC.

The count of this clone is one. The rearrangement uses TRBV5-1 and TRBJ1-1; D is ambiguous. Trimming took 3 bases from V and 8 from J, leaving 20 bases between them. The CDR3 consists of 15 residues. Germline V gene sequence: CDR1 SGHRS, CDR2 YFSETQ. The CDR3, as DNA: TGCGCCAGCAGCTCCGTGTTGGGAGTAGAGCTAGAAGCTTTCTTT. This translates into CASSSVLGVELEAFF.

V is TRBV6-6 and J is TRBJ2-2; TRBD1 matches 8 bases. V shed 2 bases, J shed 6 bases, and the junction held 2 bases outside the gene matches. CDR3 size: 14 residues. Germline CDR1 and CDR2: MNHNY and SVGAGI (reference sequence). This CDR3 is CASSYLQGAGELFF. As DNA, the CDR3 is TGTGCCAGCAGTTACCTACAGGGGGCCGGGGAGCTGTTTTTT.

This clone was counted a few times. The J gene is TRBJ2-5, the V gene TRBV7-6, with TRBD2 identical over 11 bases. The germline CDR1 and CDR2 sequences are SGHVS and FNYEAQ. The CDR3 covers 16 residues. The ends lost 4 bases at V and 5 bases at J; junction bases unmatched: 9. Here the CDR3 DNA reads TGTGCCAGCAGCTACCTTAGCGGGGGGGCGACGGAGACCCAGTACTTC. Its protein is CASSYLSGGATETQYF. The whole variable domain, remainder taken from reference TRBV7-6 and TRBJ2-5, is GAGVSQSPRYKVTKRGQDVALRCDPISGHVSLYWYRQALGQGPEFLTYFNYEAQQDKSGLPNDRFSAERPEGSISTLTIQRTEQRDSAMYRCASSYLSGGATETQYFGPGTRLLVL.

Only a few counts were recorded for this clone. The rearrangement uses TRBV30 and TRBJ1-1, with 8 bases that match TRBD1. CDR1 is GTSNPN, CDR2 SVGIG, per germline (reference sequence). After removal of 2 bases from V and 10 bases from J, the junction contained 3 bases not matched to a gene. The CDR3 loop spans 11 amino acids. The CDR3 DNA is TGTGCCTGGAGTTTACAGGGGGGAGCTTTCTTT. The encoded protein is CAWSLQGGAFF. Complete variable domain (other parts from reference TRBV30 and TRBJ1-1): SQTIHQWPATLVQPVGSPLSLECTVEGTSNPNLYWYRQAAGRGLQLLFYSVGIGQISSEVPQNLSASRPQDRQFILSSKKLLLSDSGFYLCAWSLQGGAFFGQGTRLTVV.

The V and J genes are TRBV6-5 and TRBJ1-2; D gene unclear. Trimming cost V 6 bases and J 3 bases, with 11 bases left between them. Germline CDR1 and CDR2: MNHEY and SVGAGI. CDR3 length: 13 amino acids. CDR3 sequence: CASSIGNHYGYTF. CDR3 in DNA: TGTGCCAGCAGCATCGGAAACCACTATGGCTACACCTTC.

This clone was seen a handful of times. The gene calls are TRBV4-1 and TRBJ2-7; maybe TRBD1 (5 bases). The CDR3 extends over 15 amino acids. CDR1 is MGHRA, CDR2 YSYEKL, per germline. Trimming took 4 bases from V and 4 from J, leaving 17 bases between them. The CDR3 region has the DNA TGCGCCAGCAGCCGGATAAGGGGTGATGTTTACGAGCAGTACTTC. This encodes CASSRIRGDVYEQYF.

This clone was seen only a few times. The chain employs TRBV5-5 and TRBJ2-5; TRBD2 matches at 10 bases. The germline V gene has CDR1 SGHKS and CDR2 YYEKEE (reference sequence). This CDR3 region has 15 residues. With 4 bases clipped from V and 4 bases from J, the junction kept 7 bases outside the gene matches. For the CDR3, the DNA is TGTGCCAGCAGCGTCAGCGGGGGGGCCTTAGAGACCCAGTACTTC. Translation gives CASSVSGGALETQYF.

The V and J genes are TRBV6-9 and TRBJ2-5; D is unresolved. Trimming took off 2 bases at V and 1 base at J, with 11 bases between the two ends. Germline V lookup: CDR1 MNHGY, CDR2 SVAAGI. The CDR3 loop spans 15 amino acids. The CDR3: CASSYGSPLQETQYF. CDR3 in DNA: TGTGCCAGCAGTTATGGCAGTCCCCTCCAAGAGACCCAGTACTTC.

With respect to this clone: Distinct nucleotide sequences in the sample also encode this CDR3. The rearrangement uses TRBV7-9 and TRBJ1-1; maybe TRBD1 (5 bases). Trimming left V 3 bases short and J 4 bases short, with 9 bases between. The CDR3 consists of 13 residues. CDR1 SEHNR and CDR2 FQNEAQ come from the germline V gene (reference sequence). CDR3 sequence: CASSLGQGTEAFF. The CDR3 nucleotides are TGTGCCAGCAGCTTGGGGCAGGGCACTGAAGCTTTCTTT. Together with reference TRBV7-9 and TRBJ1-1, the CDR3 gives the full variable domain: DTGVSQNPRHKITKRGQNVTFRCDPISEHNRLYWYRQTLGQGPEFLTYFQNEAQLEKSRLLSDRFSAERPKGSFSTLEIQRTEQGDSAMYLCASSLGQGTEAFFGQGTRLTVV.

The chain recombines TRBV2 with TRBJ1-2, with unresolved D. The CDR3 extends over 10 amino acids. V was pared by 8 bases and J by 8 bases, with 9 bases between. Germline V gene sequence: CDR1 SNHLY, CDR2 FYNNEI. In nucleotides, the CDR3 is TGTGCCAGCGTTTCTAGGGGCTACACCTTC. It codes for CASVSRGYTF. Full variable domain (remainder filled in from reference TRBV2 and TRBJ1-2): EPEVTQTPSHQVTQMGQEVILRCVPISNHLYFYWYRQILGQKVEFLVSFYNNEISEKSEIFDDQFSVERPDGSNFTLKIRSTKLEDSAMYFCASVSRGYTFGSGTRLTVV.

This clone came up a few times. V and J are TRBV6-6 and TRBJ1-2; D not certain. CDR1 MNHNY and CDR2 SVGAGI come from the germline V gene (reference sequence). V was trimmed by 4 bases and J by 8 bases, leaving 11 bases between them. This CDR3 has 12 residues. The CDR3 sequence: CASSSGPLGYTF. The CDR3 DNA reads TGTGCCAGCAGTTCCGGACCTTTAGGCTACACCTTC.

The chain joins TRBV30 to TRBJ2-2, with D unclear. The CDR3 runs 11 residues. The V gene's germline CDR1 is GTSNPN and CDR2 SVGIG (reference sequence). The CDR3 reads CGWVSGGELFF. CDR3 in DNA: TGTGGATGGGTTTCTGGCGGGGAGCTGTTTTTT.